What follows are 30 T cell receptor beta chains derived from one specimen sequenced in a study of T cells expressing NK-cell markers. TCRdb re-called the 5' RACE reads and shows each CDR3 protein once, DNA omitted. The sample holds about 180,000 distinct CDR3 sequences. The sample was blood T cells: a sorted CD56 or NKG2C T cell subset, CD4+ or CD8+ T cells, or bulk PBMC T cells (not recorded which). Receptors originate from a man aged 18 to 69 in good health.

The rearrangement uses TRBV9 and TRBJ2-3; checking the TCRdb D call of TRBD2 is not possible without DNA. Germline V gives CDR1 SGDLS, CDR2 YYNGEE. The CDR3 consists of 16 residues. CDR3 loop: CASSVGGREGADTQYF. Full variable domain (missing parts from reference TRBV9 and TRBJ2-3): DSGVTQTPKHLITATGQRVTLRCSPRSGDLSVYWYQQSLDQGLQFLIQYYNGEERAKGNILERFSAQQFPDLHSELNLSSLELGDSALYFCASSVGGREGADTQYFGPGTRLTVL.

This chain uses TRBV27 with TRBJ1-1. Germline CDR1 is MNHEY and CDR2 is SMNVEV (reference sequence). The CDR3 contains 14 residues. The CDR3 spells CASSLAARSTEAFF.

The chain carries TRBV10-3 and TRBJ1-5; checking the TCRdb D call of TRBD1 is not possible without DNA. The CDR3 is 20 residues long. The germline V gene encodes CDR1 ENHRY and CDR2 SYGVKD. The CDR3 spells CAISEVFGDTGSVVDQPQHF.

The CDR3 sequence: CAISEASGVVETQYF. The chain links TRBV10-3 to TRBJ2-5; the TRBD2 assignment by TCRdb is unverifiable without DNA. Germline CDR1 and CDR2: ENHRY and SYGVKD. This CDR3 is built from 15 residues.

This chain joins TRBV7-9 and TRBJ2-7. The germline CDR1 and CDR2 sequences are SEHNR and FQNEAQ (reference sequence). The CDR3 length is 15 residues. CDR3 loop: CASSLGVGDSYEQYF.

The rearrangement links TRBV4-1 to TRBJ2-2; lacking DNA, the TRBD1 call made by TCRdb goes unchecked. CDR3 size: 16 residues. Looked up from germline, CDR1 is MGHRA and CDR2 is YSYEKL. CDR3 region: CASSPFGTANTGELFF.

This chain uses TRBV13 with TRBJ2-2; TCRdb's D call, TRBD2, is unchecked because there is no DNA. This CDR3 has 14 residues. Germline V gene sequence: CDR1 PRHDT, CDR2 FYEKMQ (reference sequence). The CDR3 loop reads CASSLGRATGELFF.

The chain has TRBV5-1 and TRBJ1-1; absent DNA, TCRdb's TRBD1 call cannot be checked. Germline CDR1 SGHRS, CDR2 YFSETQ. The CDR3 is 16 residues long. The CDR3 sequence is CASSAGQGVVNTEAFF. Drawing the rest from reference TRBV5-1 and TRBJ1-1, the complete variable domain is KAGVTQTPRYLIKTRGQQVTLSCSPISGHRSVSWYQQTPGQGLQFLFEYFSETQRNKGNFPGRFSGRQFSNSRSEMNVSTLELGDSALYLCASSAGQGVVNTEAFFGQGTRLTVV.

The chain joins TRBV28 to TRBJ2-3; TCRdb lists TRBD1, though no DNA is available to test this call. Germline CDR1 MDHEN, CDR2 SYDVKM. The CDR3 extends over 15 amino acids. Here the CDR3 reads CASSLGRGGADTQYF.

The gene calls are TRBV7-6 and TRBJ1-4; the D call from TCRdb, TRBD1, cannot be confirmed without DNA. The CDR3 loop spans 16 amino acids. Per the germline V gene, CDR1 is SGHVS and CDR2 is FNYEAQ. The CDR3: CASSIRATGVVEKLFF.

The rearrangement joins TRBV20-1 to TRBJ2-1; the D call of TRBD2 rests on TCRdb alone, since no DNA is present to check it. CDR3 length: 15 amino acids. Germline lookup yields CDR1 DFQATT and CDR2 SNEGSKA (reference sequence). This CDR3 reads CSAKTGTSGYNEQFF.

The V call is TRBV28, the J call TRBJ1-1; there is no DNA to check the TCRdb D call of TRBD1. Germline-derived CDR1 and CDR2 are MDHEN and SYDVKM. The CDR3 has 15 amino acids. CDR3 amino acids: CASSLFGGLYTEAFF.

This chain links TRBV7-9 with TRBJ1-1; TCRdb's D call, TRBD1, is unchecked because there is no DNA. Germline values: CDR1 SEHNR, CDR2 FQNEAQ (reference sequence). The CDR3 has 13 amino acids. The CDR3 loop reads CASGRGVNTEAFF.

The chain employs TRBV18 and TRBJ2-7; without DNA, the TCRdb call of TRBD2 cannot be checked. Germline loops: CDR1 KGHSH, CDR2 LQKENI. The CDR3 is made up of 15 amino acids. CDR3 amino acids: CASSPEGLAGYEQYF.

The rearrangement links TRBV7-3 to TRBJ2-5; TCRdb's D call, TRBD1, is unchecked because there is no DNA. This CDR3 is built from 17 residues. Germline-derived CDR1 and CDR2 are SGHTA and FQGTGA. The CDR3 sequence is CASSLRGPGSLQETQYF.

CDR3 amino acids: CATSGRTGTPQPQHF. The chain carries TRBV24-1 and TRBJ1-5; lacking DNA, the TRBD1 call made by TCRdb goes unchecked. This CDR3 has 15 amino acids. Germline V CDR1 and CDR2: KGHDR, SFDVKD.

The chain employs TRBV7-9 and TRBJ1-1. The length of the CDR3 is 15 residues. The germline V gene encodes CDR1 SEHNR and CDR2 FQNEAQ (reference sequence). This CDR3 reads CASSSPGGAGAEAFF.

This chain connects TRBV5-1 to TRBJ2-3; without DNA, the TCRdb call of TRBD1 cannot be checked. The germline CDR1 and CDR2 sequences are SGHRS and YFSETQ. This CDR3 spans 15 amino acids. The CDR3 reads CASSLVTRGSDTQYF. The full variable domain, rest sourced from reference TRBV5-1 and TRBJ2-3, is KAGVTQTPRYLIKTRGQQVTLSCSPISGHRSVSWYQQTPGQGLQFLFEYFSETQRNKGNFPGRFSGRQFSNSRSEMNVSTLELGDSALYLCASSLVTRGSDTQYFGPGTRLTVL.

The chain carries TRBV13 and TRBJ2-5. This CDR3 is built from 15 residues. CDR1 is PRHDT, CDR2 FYEKMQ, per germline (reference sequence). Here the CDR3 reads CASSSSGGQKETQYF.

The chain joins TRBV20-1 to TRBJ2-7; TCRdb picks TRBD2, but there is no DNA to check that call. Per the germline V gene, CDR1 is DFQATT and CDR2 is SNEGSKA (reference sequence). This CDR3 is 14 amino acids long. This CDR3 reads CSARIGRVGVEQYF.

The CDR3 is CASSIGAYSRTEAFF. V gene TRBV19 combines with J gene TRBJ1-1; absent DNA, TCRdb's TRBD1 call cannot be checked. CDR1 and CDR2 from the germline V gene are LNHDA and SQIVND (reference sequence). The CDR3 runs 15 residues.

V and J are TRBV6-1 and TRBJ1-6; TCRdb's assignment of TRBD1 cannot be checked, as there is no DNA. The CDR3 spans 14 residues. Germline CDR1 MNHNS, CDR2 SASEGT. CDR3 amino acids: CASSQDRLNSPLHF.

V is TRBV3-1 and J is TRBJ2-2; TCRdb's D gene call, TRBD1, goes unchecked for lack of DNA. The V gene's germline CDR1 is LGHDT and CDR2 YNNKEL (reference sequence). The CDR3 consists of 19 residues. CDR3 residues: CASSPPSNTQEPNTGELFF.

The V gene is TRBV20-1, the J gene TRBJ2-2; TCRdb selects TRBD1, and the lack of DNA leaves this call unchecked. CDR3 length: 16 residues. Germline CDR1 DFQATT, CDR2 SNEGSKA (reference sequence). CDR3 in amino acids: CSARDSRGGITGELFF.

The V and J genes are TRBV9 and TRBJ1-1; TCRdb proposes TRBD1, but this gene call is untestable without DNA. The CDR3 is made up of 14 amino acids. Germline values: CDR1 SGDLS, CDR2 YYNGEE. The CDR3: CASSAGAMNTEAFF.

This chain links TRBV6-1 with TRBJ2-3; checking the TCRdb D call of TRBD1 is not possible without DNA. The length of the CDR3 is 17 residues. Germline V lookup: CDR1 MNHNS, CDR2 SASEGT. This CDR3 is CASSQGGGPIVGDTQYF.

The rearrangement links TRBV10-3 to TRBJ2-5. CDR1 and CDR2 from the germline V gene are ENHRY and SYGVKD. The CDR3 runs 13 residues. The CDR3: CAISGKQQETQYF.

The V call is TRBV9, the J call TRBJ2-1. The CDR3 is made up of 12 amino acids. Germline values: CDR1 SGDLS, CDR2 YYNGEE. The CDR3 reads CASSLLHNEQFF.

The CDR3 sequence: CASSLESPEGRPTGELFF. The chain couples TRBV11-2 to TRBJ2-2; lacking DNA, the TRBD2 call made by TCRdb goes unchecked. CDR3 length: 18 residues. Germline V gene lookup returns CDR1 SGHAT and CDR2 FQNNGV.

The chain uses TRBV27 and TRBJ2-3; as DNA is missing, the TRBD2 call by TCRdb cannot be tested. Germline loops: CDR1 MNHEY, CDR2 SMNVEV (reference sequence). The CDR3 totals 16 residues. The CDR3 here is CASSSAAGLEADTQYF.